The 13 T cell receptor beta chains reported below all come from one sample, sequenced in a study of identical twins. TCRdb re-derived calls from the 5' RACE reads in MiXCR, one entry per CDR3 protein. The repertoire holds 450,000 or so distinct CDR3 sequences, with 14% as singletons. These data were also filed under a second study, of yellow fever vaccine responses in identical twins.

Input material: CD4+ T cells sorted from blood. The source of these receptors is a woman aged 18-29 years in good health.

This clonotype was observed a few times. The chain recombines TRBV6-1 with TRBJ2-3; no firm D call. V was trimmed by 8 bases and J by 0 bases, leaving 15 bases between them. The CDR3 has 15 residues. CDR1 is MNHNS, CDR2 SASEGT, per germline. CDR3 bases: TGTGCCAGCGGGTCGGGCGTTACTAGCACAGATACGCAGTATTTT. Protein: CASGSGVTSTDTQYF.

This clonotype showed up just a few times. J is TRBJ2-1 and V is TRBV7-2; weak D call: TRBD1 (6 bases). V lost 5 bases and J 7 bases, leaving 9 bases between the germline ends. CDR1 and CDR2 from the germline V gene are SGHTA and FQGNSA. The CDR3 runs to 12 residues. The CDR3 DNA reads TGTGCCAGCAGCACCCAGGGGAATGAGCAGTTCTTC. It specifies CASSTQGNEQFF.

This clonotype has only a few counts. The chain joins TRBV20-1 to TRBJ2-1; TRBD1 matches 7 bases. The germline V gene encodes CDR1 DFQATT and CDR2 SNEGSKA (reference sequence). This CDR3 region has 13 residues. The V gene end was trimmed by 5 bases and the J gene end by 6 bases; junction bases not matched to a gene: 7. The CDR3, as DNA: TGCAGTGCTTACGCCGGGACAGTCAATGAGCAGTTCTTC. It is translated as CSAYAGTVNEQFF.

This clonotype was observed a few times. The rearrangement joins TRBV20-1 to TRBJ2-3, with D perhaps TRBD2 (7 bases). V was clipped by 4 bases and J by 2 bases, with 28 bases between them. In germline, CDR1 is DFQATT, CDR2 SNEGSKA (reference sequence). This CDR3 has 19 residues. CDR3 amino acids: CSAIGTLWGGAPNTDTQYF. The CDR3 nucleotides are TGCAGTGCTATAGGGACCCTCTGGGGGGGGGCACCTAACACAGATACGCAGTATTTT.

This clonotype was recorded at least ten times. This chain connects TRBV5-1 to TRBJ2-5; 12 bases fit TRBD1. This CDR3 comprises 15 residues. The trim removed 3 bases at V and 5 bases at J, leaving 5 bases unmatched. The germline V gene has CDR1 SGHRS and CDR2 YFSETQ. CDR3 bases: TGCGCCAGCAGCTGGGACAGGGGGCGCAGGGAGACCCAGTACTTC. It is translated as CASSWDRGRRETQYF.

This clonotype occurred a few times. This chain links TRBV7-2 with TRBJ2-5, with D maybe TRBD1 (6 bases). This CDR3 is built from 16 residues. Germline CDR1 reads SGHTA; CDR2 reads FQGNSA. The V and J ends lost 4 bases and 10 bases respectively, with 25 bases between them. The CDR3 bases are TGTGCCAGCAGCTCCACTGTTAGTCCGCGACAAGGGGGCCAGTACTTC. As protein: CASSSTVSPRQGGQYF.

The genes are TRBV11-2 and TRBJ2-1; 7 bases fit TRBD2. V trimming: 4 bases; J trimming: 10 bases; junction bases outside the gene matches: 4. CDR3 length: 12 residues. The germline V gene has CDR1 SGHAT and CDR2 FQNNGV. The CDR3 sequence is CASSYGLVEQFF. The DNA for the CDR3 is TGTGCCAGCAGCTATGGACTAGTGGAGCAGTTCTTC. Filled out from reference TRBV11-2 and TRBJ2-1, the complete variable domain reads EAGVAQSPRYKIIEKRQSVAFWCNPISGHATLYWYQQILGQGPKLLIQFQNNGVVDDSQLPKDRFSAERLKGVDSTLKIQPAKLEDSAVYLCASSYGLVEQFFGPGTRLTVL.

The chain carries TRBV19 and TRBJ2-1; TRBD2 aligns across 11 bases. Germline CDR1 reads LNHDA; CDR2 reads SQIVND (reference sequence). There are 12 residues in the CDR3. The V gene end was trimmed by 6 bases and the J gene end by 9 bases; junction bases not matched to a gene: 1. The CDR3 here is CASRTSGAEQFF. DNA for the CDR3: TGTGCCAGTAGGACTAGCGGGGCTGAGCAGTTCTTC.

The CDR3, as DNA: TGTGCCAGCAGCTTCGACAGGGTGGTAGATACGCAGTATTTT. It specifies CASSFDRVVDTQYF. The chain couples TRBV7-9 to TRBJ2-3; 7 bases map to TRBD1. Trimming took 3 bases from V and 5 from J; bases not matched to a gene: 5. Germline V lookup: CDR1 SEHNR, CDR2 FQNEAQ (reference sequence). The CDR3 length is 14 residues.

This rearrangement joins TRBV11-2 to TRBJ2-3; 8 positions agree with TRBD2. Germline lookup yields CDR1 SGHAT and CDR2 FQNNGV. V gave up 8 bases and J gave up 4 bases; unmatched junction bases: 11. The CDR3 has 15 residues. CDR3 coding DNA: TGTGCCAGCCGGCGTCTAGCGGGCCGACCAGATACGCAGTATTTT. Translating it yields CASRRLAGRPDTQYF.

This clonotype was seen repeatedly, ten times or more. The chain joins TRBV4-2 to TRBJ2-3; unclear D gene. The CDR3 extends over 15 amino acids. Looked up from germline, CDR1 is LGHNA and CDR2 is YNFKEQ. Trimming cost V 1 base and J 2 bases, with 10 bases left between them. The CDR3 bases are TGTGCCAGCAGCCAAGTTTCGCAGCCCACAGATACGCAGTATTTT. It is translated as CASSQVSQPTDTQYF.

This clonotype was detected many times. The rearrangement joins TRBV5-1 to TRBJ2-3; 9 positions match TRBD1. J was trimmed by 3 bases and V by 0 bases; bases with no gene match: 2. CDR1 is SGHRS, CDR2 YFSETQ, per germline. The CDR3 has 15 amino acids. CDR3 in DNA: TGCGCCAGCAGCTTGGGGGGACAGGGAACAGATACGCAGTATTTT. It encodes CASSLGGQGTDTQYF.

V and J are TRBV5-1 and TRBJ2-5; D perhaps matches TRBD2 (5 bases). Germline CDR1 SGHRS, CDR2 YFSETQ. Trimming pared 4 bases from V and 5 bases from J, leaving 18 bases between. There are 15 residues in the CDR3. CDR3 nucleotide sequence: TGCGCCAGCAGCCAAGCACGAGGACTGGTGGAGACCCAGTACTTC. Translating gives CASSQARGLVETQYF.